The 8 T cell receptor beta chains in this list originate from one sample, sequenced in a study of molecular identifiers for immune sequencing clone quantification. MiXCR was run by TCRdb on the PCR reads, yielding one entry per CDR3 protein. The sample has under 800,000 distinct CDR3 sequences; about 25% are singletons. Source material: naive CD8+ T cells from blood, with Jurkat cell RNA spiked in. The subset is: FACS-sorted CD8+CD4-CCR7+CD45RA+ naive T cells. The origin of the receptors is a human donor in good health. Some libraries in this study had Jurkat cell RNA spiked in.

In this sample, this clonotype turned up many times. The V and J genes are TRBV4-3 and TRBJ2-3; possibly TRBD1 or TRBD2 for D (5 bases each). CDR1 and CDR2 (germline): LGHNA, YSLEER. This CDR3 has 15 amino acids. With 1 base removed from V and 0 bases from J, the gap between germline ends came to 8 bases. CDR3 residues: CASSQGDASTDTQYF. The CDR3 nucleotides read TGCGCCAGCAGCCAAGGGGACGCTAGCACAGATACGCAGTATTTT.

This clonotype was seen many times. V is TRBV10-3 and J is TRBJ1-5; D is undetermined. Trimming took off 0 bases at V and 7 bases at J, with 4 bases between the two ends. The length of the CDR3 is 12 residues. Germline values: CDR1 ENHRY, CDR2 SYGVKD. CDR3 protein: CAISESNQPQHF. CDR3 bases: TGTGCCATCAGTGAGTCAAACCAGCCCCAGCATTTT.

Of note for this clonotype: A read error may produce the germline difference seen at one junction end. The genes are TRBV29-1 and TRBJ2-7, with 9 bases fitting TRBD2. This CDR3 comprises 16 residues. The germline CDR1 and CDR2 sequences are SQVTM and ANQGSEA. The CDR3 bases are TGCAGCGTTGAAGATCCAACTAGCGGGTACTCCTACGAGCAGTGCTTC. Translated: CSVEDPTSGYSYEQCF.

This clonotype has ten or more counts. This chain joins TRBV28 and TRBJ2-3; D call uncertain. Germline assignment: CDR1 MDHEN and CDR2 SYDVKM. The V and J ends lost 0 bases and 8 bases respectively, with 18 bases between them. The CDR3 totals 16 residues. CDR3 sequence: CASSLWQTGPVVTQYF. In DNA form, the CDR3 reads TGTGCCAGCAGTTTATGGCAAACGGGCCCGGTTGTTACGCAGTATTTT.

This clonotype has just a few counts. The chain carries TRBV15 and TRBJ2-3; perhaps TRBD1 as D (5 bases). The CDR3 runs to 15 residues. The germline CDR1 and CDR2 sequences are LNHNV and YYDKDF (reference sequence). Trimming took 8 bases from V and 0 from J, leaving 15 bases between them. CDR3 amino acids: CATEQGVSSTDTQYF. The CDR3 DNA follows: TGTGCCACCGAACAAGGGGTCTCTAGCACAGATACGCAGTATTTT.

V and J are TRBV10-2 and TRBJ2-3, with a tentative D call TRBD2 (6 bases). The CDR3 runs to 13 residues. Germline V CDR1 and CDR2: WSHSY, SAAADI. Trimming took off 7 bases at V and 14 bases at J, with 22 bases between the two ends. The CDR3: CASMVTSTDPPYF. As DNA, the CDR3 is TGCGCCAGCATGGTTACTAGCACAGATCCGCCGTATTTT.

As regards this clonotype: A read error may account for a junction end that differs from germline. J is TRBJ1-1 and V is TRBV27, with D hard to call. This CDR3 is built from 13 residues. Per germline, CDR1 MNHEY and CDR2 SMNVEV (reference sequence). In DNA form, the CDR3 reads TGTGCCAGCAGTTTTAGTCCCAACACTGAAGGTTTCTTT. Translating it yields CASSFSPNTEGFF.

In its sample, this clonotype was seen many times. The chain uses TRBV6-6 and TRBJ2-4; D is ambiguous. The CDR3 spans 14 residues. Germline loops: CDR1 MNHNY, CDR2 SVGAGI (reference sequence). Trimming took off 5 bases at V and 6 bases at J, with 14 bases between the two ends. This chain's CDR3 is CASSELQLGNIQYF. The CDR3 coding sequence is TGTGCCAGCAGTGAACTTCAGCTTGGAAACATTCAGTACTTC.